This entry lists 23 T cell receptor beta chains sequenced from one sample in a study of T cells in Graves' hyperthyroidism and ophthalmopathy. Amplification targeted TCR beta CDR3 regions from RNA transcripts. The primer set for the first-round RT-PCR of the TCR CDR3 was HTBI. TCRdb re-derived calls from the multiplex PCR reads in MiXCR, one entry per CDR3 protein. The sample lists approximately 600,000 distinct CDR3 sequences, around 20% occurring once. The sample comprised blood. The receptors here all came from a man aged 30-40 years with Graves' ophthalmopathy.

The V and J genes are TRBV7-9 and TRBJ1-2; maybe TRBD1 (6 bases). V was trimmed by 5 bases and J by 4 bases, leaving 14 bases between them. From germline, CDR1 is SEHNR and CDR2 FQNEAQ (reference sequence). The CDR3 sequence is 14 residues long. The CDR3 DNA is TGTGCCAGCAGCCCTTCAGGGGTCTTCTATGGCTACACCTTC. Translating gives CASSPSGVFYGYTF.

This clonotype has just a few counts. The chain links TRBV6-2 or TRBV6-3 to TRBJ1-2, with a weak D call TRBD1 (6 bases). With 5 bases removed from V and 6 bases from J, the gap between germline ends came to 16 bases. The CDR3 extends over 14 amino acids. CDR1 MNHEY and CDR2 SVGEGT come from the germline V gene. As DNA, the CDR3 is TGTGCCAGCAGTCCCAACGACAGGACGGATGGCTACACCTTC. Translating it yields CASSPNDRTDGYTF.

The V gene is TRBV28, the J gene TRBJ2-5; unclear D gene. This CDR3 has 13 residues. The V gene lost 2 bases and the J gene lost 0 bases, with 4 bases spanning the gap. Looked up from germline, CDR1 is MDHEN and CDR2 is SYDVKM. CDR3 DNA: TGTGCCAGCAGTTTAGTGTACCAAGAGACCCAGTACTTC. As protein: CASSLVYQETQYF.

The chain recombines TRBV7-9 with TRBJ2-2; D remains ambiguous. Germline V gene data show CDR1 as SEHNR and CDR2 as FQNEAQ (reference sequence). The V and J ends lost 5 bases and 4 bases respectively, with 14 bases between them. This CDR3 spans 15 amino acids. The DNA for the CDR3 is TGTGCCAGCAGCCTCTCGGATCAGGCCACCGGGGAGCTGTTTTTT. This encodes CASSLSDQATGELFF.

In this sample, this clonotype turned up many times. V gene TRBV11-2 combines with J gene TRBJ2-3; 7 bases match TRBD1. This CDR3 spans 14 amino acids. Trimming at V came to 5 bases and at J to 0 bases, leaving 2 bases not matched to a gene. Germline CDR1 SGHAT, CDR2 FQNNGV. The CDR3, as DNA: TGTGCCAGCAGCAGGGACAGAAGCACAGATACGCAGTATTTT. This encodes CASSRDRSTDTQYF. The full variable domain, completed using reference TRBV11-2 and TRBJ2-3, is EAGVAQSPRYKIIEKRQSVAFWCNPISGHATLYWYQQILGQGPKLLIQFQNNGVVDDSQLPKDRFSAERLKGVDSTLKIQPAKLEDSAVYLCASSRDRSTDTQYFGPGTRLTVL.

This clonotype has only a few counts. This sequence joins TRBV10-3 and TRBJ1-2; 7 bases agree with TRBD1. CDR1 and CDR2 (germline): ENHRY, SYGVKD. V trimming: 10 bases; J trimming: 8 bases; junction bases outside the gene matches: 10. The CDR3 runs to 12 residues. As DNA, the CDR3 is TGTGCCACCTTAAGACAGGGAGAGGGCTACACCTTC. Amino acid sequence: CATLRQGEGYTF.

This clonotype has just one count. The DNA for the CDR3 is TGTGCCACCAGCAGGACAGGGCCTATGGACACTCAGTACTTC. Its protein is CATSRTGPMDTQYF. The chain joins TRBV15 to TRBJ2-4, with TRBD1 identical over 7 bases. Trimming removed 3 bases from V and 12 bases from J; junction bases left unmatched: 11. Germline CDR1 and CDR2: LNHNV and YYDKDF (reference sequence). This CDR3 comprises 14 residues.

This sequence joins TRBV27 and TRBJ2-1, with TRBD2 identical over 15 bases. CDR3 length: 18 residues. Trimming took 4 bases from V and 4 from J; bases not matched to a gene: 8. In germline, CDR1 is MNHEY, CDR2 SMNVEV (reference sequence). DNA of the CDR3: TGTGCCAGCAGTTCCTCCGGGACTAGCGGGAGGCAATACAATGAGCAGTTCTTC. Protein: CASSSSGTSGRQYNEQFF.

V gene TRBV5-1 combines with J gene TRBJ1-1; D not resolved. Germline CDR1 reads SGHRS; CDR2 reads YFSETQ. The CDR3 sequence is 13 residues long. Trimming removed 1 base at V and 1 base at J, with 5 bases between. The DNA of the CDR3 is TGCGCCAGCAGCTTGTATGCGAACACTGAAGCTTTCTTT. Encoded protein: CASSLYANTEAFF.

The chain has TRBV6-1 and TRBJ2-1, with D possibly matching TRBD1 (5 bases). V was clipped by 6 bases and J by 7 bases, with 19 bases between them. Germline assignment: CDR1 MNHNS and CDR2 SASEGT. The CDR3 has 15 residues. This CDR3 reads CASSLRLAAGNEQFF. CDR3 DNA sequence: TGTGCCAGCAGCCTCCGTCTGGCAGCAGGGAATGAGCAGTTCTTC.

This clonotype appeared a few times. The chain has TRBV6-5 and TRBJ2-2; 11 bases map to TRBD2. Losses at the gene ends were 0 bases for V and 8 bases for J; bases not matched to a gene: 5. Germline assignment: CDR1 MNHEY and CDR2 SVGAGI. The CDR3 has 16 residues. The CDR3 DNA sequence: TGTGCCAGCAGTTACTCGATACCTAGCGGGGGGGGGGAGCTGTTTTTT. Translated: CASSYSIPSGGGELFF.

V usage is TRBV4-1 and J usage is TRBJ2-3; possibly TRBD1 or TRBD2 for D (5 bases each). This CDR3 comprises 17 residues. The germline V and J ends were trimmed by 1 base and 4 bases, with 18 bases remaining between them. In germline, CDR1 is MGHRA, CDR2 YSYEKL. CDR3 sequence reads: CASSQVVMGPGPDTQYF. CDR3 sequence (DNA): TGCGCCAGCAGCCAAGTGGTGATGGGACCGGGACCAGATACGCAGTATTTT.

This clonotype has only a few counts. J is TRBJ2-1 and V is TRBV29-1; the D call may be TRBD1 or TRBD2 (5 bases each). The CDR3 length is 14 residues. Germline CDR1 SQVTM, CDR2 ANQGSEA. V lost 5 bases and J 6 bases, leaving 17 bases between the germline ends. The DNA of the CDR3 is TGCAGCGTTCGTCGGGACCCATCCATCAATGAGCAGTTCTTC. This encodes CSVRRDPSINEQFF.

This chain connects TRBV5-1 to TRBJ2-1, with 8 bases lining up with TRBD2. Looked up from germline, CDR1 is SGHRS and CDR2 is YFSETQ. V gave up 4 bases and J gave up 8 bases; unmatched junction bases: 11. The CDR3 is 15 amino acids. DNA for the CDR3: TGCGCCAGCAGCCGAGCGGGAGTCCCGATATATGAGCAGTTCTTC. Protein sequence: CASSRAGVPIYEQFF.

This chain joins TRBV5-1 and TRBJ1-2; D ambiguous. The CDR3 loop spans 14 amino acids. V was shortened by 0 bases and J by 1 base, with 7 bases between the two germline ends. Germline V gene lookup returns CDR1 SGHRS and CDR2 YFSETQ. CDR3 sequence (DNA): TGCGCCAGCAGCTTGGAACCAGTTAACTATGGCTACACCTTC. Translation: CASSLEPVNYGYTF.

The V call is TRBV9, the J call TRBJ2-2; perhaps TRBD1 as D (5 bases). V lost 3 bases to trimming and J lost 3 bases, with 12 bases between them. Per germline, CDR1 SGDLS and CDR2 YYNGEE. The length of the CDR3 is 15 residues. The CDR3, as DNA: TGTGCCAGCAGCGCCCTAGGGGTCGACACCGGGGAGCTGTTTTTT. Translation gives CASSALGVDTGELFF.

This rearrangement joins TRBV5-1 to TRBJ2-5, with 9 bases fitting TRBD2. This CDR3 has 16 residues. V trimming: 0 bases; J trimming: 2 bases; junction bases outside the gene matches: 5. Germline V gene sequence: CDR1 SGHRS, CDR2 YFSETQ. CDR3 protein: CASSLAASGAQETQYF. Written as DNA, the CDR3 is TGCGCCAGCAGCTTGGCGGCTAGCGGGGCTCAAGAGACCCAGTACTTC.

There are many counts of this clonotype. This chain joins TRBV18 and TRBJ2-1, with a possible D match to TRBD1 (6 bases). The CDR3 runs to 13 residues. V was cut by 3 bases and J by 8 bases, with 11 bases left in between. Germline CDR1 is KGHSH and CDR2 is LQKENI. In DNA, the CDR3 is TGTGCCAGCTCACCGAGGGGGAGCGATGAGCAGTTCTTC. It translates to CASSPRGSDEQFF.

This clonotype was detected a few times. This rearrangement joins TRBV5-6 to TRBJ1-5; weak D call: TRBD1 (5 bases). The CDR3 is 15 amino acids. Germline V CDR1 and CDR2: SGHDT, YYEEEE. The V end lost 0 bases, the J end lost 2 bases, and 9 bases lay between the germline ends. The CDR3 sequence is CASSLAMGGNQPQHF. CDR3 nucleotide sequence: TGTGCCAGCAGCTTGGCCATGGGGGGCAATCAGCCCCAGCATTTT. The variable domain in full, completed from reference TRBV5-6 and TRBJ1-5, reads DAGVTQSPTHLIKTRGQQVTLRCSPKSGHDTVSWYQQALGQGPQFIFQYYEEEERQRGNFPDRFSGHQFPNYSSELNVNALLLGDSALYLCASSLAMGGNQPQHFGDGTRLSIL.

In this sample, this clonotype turned up a few times. This rearrangement joins TRBV19 to TRBJ1-1, with D tentatively TRBD1 (5 bases). CDR1 and CDR2 from the germline V gene are LNHDA and SQIVND (reference sequence). V lost 5 bases, J lost 7 bases, and 17 bases lay in between. The CDR3 covers 14 residues. CDR3 protein: CASSFPGTSYEAFF. As DNA, the CDR3 is TGTGCCAGTAGTTTCCCCGGGACCAGTTATGAAGCTTTCTTT.

This clonotype was picked up many times. The CDR3 spells CSARSGTSGTYNEQFF. The CDR3 coding sequence is TGCAGTGCTAGATCAGGGACTAGCGGGACCTACAATGAGCAGTTCTTC. The rearrangement links TRBV20-1 to TRBJ2-1, with 13 nucleotides matching TRBD2. The CDR3 is 16 amino acids. Germline V gene lookup returns CDR1 DFQATT and CDR2 SNEGSKA (reference sequence). The V gene end was trimmed by 2 bases and the J gene end by 2 bases; junction bases not matched to a gene: 3.

Many counts were recorded for this clonotype. The DNA for the CDR3 is TGTGCCTGGAGTGTACGGCAGGGGATAGCCCAGCCCCAGCATTTT. Encoded protein: CAWSVRQGIAQPQHF. V gene TRBV30 combines with J gene TRBJ1-5; a weak D match, TRBD1 (6 bases). Trimming left V 0 bases short and J 7 bases short, with 16 bases between. The CDR3 is made up of 15 amino acids. Germline values: CDR1 GTSNPN, CDR2 SVGIG (reference sequence).

This clonotype was seen many times. This chain links TRBV2 with TRBJ2-1; 8 nucleotides line up with TRBD1. The V and J ends lost 6 bases and 10 bases, in that order; junction bases with no gene match: 14. From germline, CDR1 is SNHLY and CDR2 FYNNEI. The CDR3 covers 15 residues. CDR3 residues: CASRKTSGTGVEQFF. CDR3 coding DNA: TGTGCCAGCAGAAAAACTTCCGGGACAGGAGTAGAGCAGTTCTTC. Based on the CDR3 plus reference TRBV2 and TRBJ2-1, the full variable domain is EPEVTQTPSHQVTQMGQEVILRCVPISNHLYFYWYRQILGQKVEFLVSFYNNEISEKSEIFDDQFSVERPDGSNFTLKIRSTKLEDSAMYFCASRKTSGTGVEQFFGPGTRLTVL.